Listed below are T cell receptor beta chains from one sample, sequenced in a study of T cells in Graves' hyperthyroidism and ophthalmopathy. Via MiXCR, TCRdb re-called the multiplex PCR reads, giving one row per CDR3 protein. The sample has approximately 740,000 distinct CDR3 sequences, about 14% seen once. Source material: blood. Receptor source: a woman aged 18-29 years with Graves' hyperthyroidism. Both conserved end residues are part of each CDR3. The D gene is left open where the match is weak. Clone size appears in some rows only: once, few, many, or a class for an expanded clone.

J,D,size,V,CDR3,DNA
TRBJ1-2,NA,NA,TRBV29-1,CSVDAGKSGYTF,TGCAGCGTTGACGCCGGGAAATCGGGCTACACCTTC
TRBJ2-1,NA,NA,TRBV27,CASSPMGLSLNNEQFF,TGTGCCAGCAGTCCAATGGGACTTTCCCTTAACAATGAGCAGTTCTTC
TRBJ2-7,TRBD2,many,TRBV2,CASSPPGGRIAGGPREQYF,TGTGCCAGCAGCCCGCCAGGGGGACGGATAGCGGGAGGGCCGAGGGAGCAGTACTTC
TRBJ1-1,TRBD1,many,TRBV2,CASRPTVPGQGIGEAFF,TGTGCCAGCAGACCAACTGTCCCGGGACAGGGTATCGGTGAAGCTTTCTTT
TRBJ2-1,TRBD2,many,TRBV24-1,CATSKRESRWHEQFF,TGTGCCACCAGCAAGCGGGAGAGTCGTTGGCATGAGCAGTTCTTC
TRBJ1-1,NA,many,TRBV28,CASRRRYTEAFF,TGTGCCAGCAGACGACGGTACACTGAAGCTTTCTTT
TRBJ2-5,TRBD2,many,TRBV11-1,CASSDKSGRGQETQYF,TGTGCCAGCAGCGACAAAAGCGGGAGAGGCCAAGAGACCCAGTACTTC
TRBJ2-3,TRBD2,many,TRBV12-3/TRBV12-4,CANTPPGGQITSTDTQYF,TGTGCCAACACCCCCCCGGGAGGTCAAATTACTAGCACAGATACGCAGTATTTT
TRBJ2-6,NA,few,TRBV3-1,CASSHNVGANVLTF,TGTGCCAGCAGCCACAATGTCGGGGCCAACGTCCTGACTTTC
TRBJ1-1,NA,many,TRBV27,CASSDRRGAFF,TGTGCCAGCTCCGACAGGAGGGGAGCTTTCTTT
TRBJ1-2,TRBD1,few,TRBV9,CASSPRVWGQGTFSYTF,TGTGCCAGCAGCCCCAGGGTCTGGGGACAGGGTACCTTTAGCTACACCTTC
TRBJ1-5,NA,many,TRBV12-3/TRBV12-4,CASSADGYSNQPQHF,TGTGCCAGCAGTGCGGACGGGTATAGCAATCAGCCCCAGCATTTT
TRBJ2-7,NA,NA,TRBV7-2,CASSSGHPSFSYEQYF,TGTGCCAGCAGCTCAGGACACCCGTCGTTTTCCTACGAGCAGTACTTC
TRBJ2-7,TRBD1,many,TRBV3-1,CASSPTGTGGAEQYF,TGTGCCAGCAGCCCAACCGGGACAGGGGGCGCCGAGCAGTACTTC
TRBJ1-5,NA,many,TRBV30,CAWNDRSNQPQHF,TGTGCCTGGAATGACAGGAGCAATCAGCCCCAGCATTTT
TRBJ2-1,TRBD2,many,TRBV7-3,CASSLWRESEQFF,TGTGCCAGCAGCTTATGGCGGGAGAGTGAGCAGTTCTTC
TRBJ2-3,NA,many,TRBV28,CASSYTRPSTDTQYF,TGTGCCAGCAGTTACACCCGTCCTAGCACAGATACGCAGTATTTT
TRBJ2-2,NA,few,TRBV10-3,CAISELSGYGELFF,TGTGCCATCAGTGAGCTGTCAGGCTACGGGGAGCTGTTTTTT
TRBJ2-1,TRBD2,many,TRBV3-1,CASSQQTSGPISYNEQFF,TGTGCCAGCAGCCAACAAACTAGCGGGCCGATCTCCTACAATGAGCAGTTCTTC